This TCR beta chain came from a study of T cell responses to AZD1222 COVID-19 vaccine. Profiling relied on immunoSEQ multiplex PCR, and the TCRdb table lists in-frame clones only, not all of them. The top ten hold around 3% of the sample, which has 97,000 or so clones, roughly 88% seen once. Remarks on this clone: Its antigen remains unknown.

Study results and limitations: The study reported that nearly half of spike-specific TCRs target unmutated variant regions. At baseline, just a handful of AZD1222 recipients tested seropositive. Donors, mostly white British, included more females; clonal diversity was possibly underestimated.

The CDR3 is 14 residues long. CDR1 MDHEN and CDR2 SYDVKM come from the germline V gene. Trimming took 0 bases from V and 2 from J, leaving 7 bases between them. Sequencing was performed on peripheral blood, taken on day 0 of AZD1222 vaccination. The chain combines TRBV28 with TRBJ2-5; D might be TRBD1 (6 bases). This clonotype originated in an adult in good health. The CDR3 region is CASSLWTGQETQYF. Here the CDR3 DNA reads TGTGCCAGCAGTTTATGGACAGGACAAGAGACCCAGTACTTC.